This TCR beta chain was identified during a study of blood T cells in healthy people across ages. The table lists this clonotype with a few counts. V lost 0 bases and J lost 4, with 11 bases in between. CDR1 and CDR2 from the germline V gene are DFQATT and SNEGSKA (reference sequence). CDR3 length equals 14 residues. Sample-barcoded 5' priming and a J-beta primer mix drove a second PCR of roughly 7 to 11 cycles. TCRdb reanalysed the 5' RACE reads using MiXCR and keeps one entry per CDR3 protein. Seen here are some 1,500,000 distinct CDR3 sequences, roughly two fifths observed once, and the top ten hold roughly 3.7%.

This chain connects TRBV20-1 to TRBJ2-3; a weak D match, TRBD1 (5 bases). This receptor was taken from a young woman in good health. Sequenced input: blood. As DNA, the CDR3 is TGCAGTGCTAGAGAGGGGCTAGTCCCAGATACGCAGTATTTT. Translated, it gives CSAREGLVPDTQYF.